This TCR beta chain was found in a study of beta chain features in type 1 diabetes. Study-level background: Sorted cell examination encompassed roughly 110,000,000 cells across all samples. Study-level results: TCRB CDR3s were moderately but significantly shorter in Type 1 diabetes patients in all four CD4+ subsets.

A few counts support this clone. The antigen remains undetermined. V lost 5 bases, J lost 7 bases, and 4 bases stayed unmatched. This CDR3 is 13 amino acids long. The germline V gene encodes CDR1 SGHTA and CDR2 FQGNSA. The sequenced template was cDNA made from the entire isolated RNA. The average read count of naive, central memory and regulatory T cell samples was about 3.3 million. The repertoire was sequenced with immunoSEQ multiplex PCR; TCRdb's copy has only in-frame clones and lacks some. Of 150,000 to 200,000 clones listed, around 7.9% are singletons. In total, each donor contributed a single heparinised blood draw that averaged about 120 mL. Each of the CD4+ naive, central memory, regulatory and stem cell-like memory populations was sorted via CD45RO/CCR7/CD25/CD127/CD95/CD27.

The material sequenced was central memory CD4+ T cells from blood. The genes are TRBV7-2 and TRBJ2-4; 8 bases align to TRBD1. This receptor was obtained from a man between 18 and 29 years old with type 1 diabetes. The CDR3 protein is CASSTNRGNIQYF. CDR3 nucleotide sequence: TGTGCCAGCAGCACCAACAGGGGGAACATTCAGTACTTC.